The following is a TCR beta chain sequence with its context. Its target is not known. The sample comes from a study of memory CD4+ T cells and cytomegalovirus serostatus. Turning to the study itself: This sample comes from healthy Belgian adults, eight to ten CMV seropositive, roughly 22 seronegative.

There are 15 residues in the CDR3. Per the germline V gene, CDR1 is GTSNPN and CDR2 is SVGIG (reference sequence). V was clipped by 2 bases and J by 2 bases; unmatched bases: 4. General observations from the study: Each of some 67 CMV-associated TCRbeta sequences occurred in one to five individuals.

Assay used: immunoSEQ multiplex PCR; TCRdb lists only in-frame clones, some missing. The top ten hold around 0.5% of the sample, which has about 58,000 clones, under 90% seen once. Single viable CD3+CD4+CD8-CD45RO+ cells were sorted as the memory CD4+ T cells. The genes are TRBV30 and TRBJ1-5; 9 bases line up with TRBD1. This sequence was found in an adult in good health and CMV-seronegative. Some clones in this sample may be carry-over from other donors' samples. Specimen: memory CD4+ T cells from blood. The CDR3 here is CAWSLQGAGNQPQHF. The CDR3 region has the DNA TGTGCCTGGAGTTTACAGGGGGCGGGCAATCAGCCCCAGCATTTT.